This T cell receptor (beta chain) was sequenced for a study of cytomegalovirus exposure and HLA in healthy donors. Whole-study results and caveats: In an earlier analysis, most TCR beta V segments were productive about 87% or about 30% of the time. In most subjects, TCR beta sequences reportedly gave accurate predictions of HLA-A and HLA-B alleles. In a later analysis, most CMV-associated TCR beta chains appeared HLA-restricted.

Worth noting for this clone: Its specificity is not known.

Germline assignment: CDR1 SGHRS and CDR2 YFSETQ. V was pared by 4 bases and J by 0 bases, with 11 bases between. The CDR3 totals 16 residues. A multiplex PCR was run with 60 Vbeta primers and 13 Jbeta primers. Sequencing was performed with immunoSEQ multiplex PCR; in TCRdb, only in-frame clones are kept and a portion is missing. The sample carries about 210,000 clones, 65% to 90% recorded once. Sample: PBMCs. This rearrangement joins TRBV5-1 to TRBJ2-6; a weak D match, TRBD1 (6 bases). The source of this sequence is a woman aged 25 to 39 in good health and CMV-seronegative. This CDR3 reads CASSPDSPSGANVLTF. CDR3 coding DNA: TGCGCCAGCAGCCCGGACAGCCCCTCTGGGGCCAACGTCCTGACTTTC.